A single sample is the source of the 15 T cell receptor beta chains below, sequenced in a study of CXCR3-negative and CXCR3-positive naive CD8 T cells. Antigens of these TCRs are unknown. Carrying UMI labels, the TRB cDNA libraries were prepared through 5' RACE. After re-calling the 5' RACE reads, TCRdb lists one entry per CDR3 protein, DNA absent. The record lists about 50,000 distinct CDR3 sequences, of which the ten most abundant hold around 0.5%. Study findings and constraints: Naive CXCR3-positive cells had TRB CDR3s more hydrophobic than those of CXCR3-negative naive cells.

The material sequenced was naive CXCR3+ CD8+ T cells from blood. Subset: CD45RO-CCR7+CD27+CD95- naive CD8+ T cells expressing CXCR3 (TNR3+). These receptors were collected from a human donor in good health. Some clones in this sample may be carry-over from other donors' samples.

The chain has TRBV12-3 or TRBV12-4 and TRBJ2-5. The CDR3 has 11 amino acids. This CDR3 is CASSLSETQYF.

This chain uses TRBV29-1 with TRBJ2-5; the D gene TCRdb calls, TRBD2, cannot be checked with no DNA. Germline lookup yields CDR1 SQVTM and CDR2 ANQGSEA. The CDR3 is 15 residues long. The CDR3 loop reads CSVLSSGGQQETQYF.

CDR3 amino acids: CAKVEIQGAYGYTF. The chain uses TRBV7-9 and TRBJ1-2; absent DNA, TCRdb's TRBD1 call cannot be checked. CDR3 length equals 14 residues. Germline-derived CDR1 and CDR2 are SEHNR and FQNEAQ (reference sequence).

This chain joins TRBV6-2 or TRBV6-3 and TRBJ2-7. Germline CDR1 is MNHEY and CDR2 is SVGEGT. This CDR3 contains 12 residues. The CDR3 sequence is CASSYSTAEQYF.

The chain uses TRBV18 and TRBJ2-7; as DNA is missing, the TRBD1 call by TCRdb cannot be tested. Germline loops: CDR1 KGHSH, CDR2 LQKENI. The length of the CDR3 is 15 residues. The CDR3 loop reads CASSPGQGSSYEQYF.

This chain joins TRBV14 and TRBJ2-2. Germline V CDR1 and CDR2: SGHDN, FVKESK. The CDR3 consists of 13 residues. CDR3 amino acids: CASSPVYSGELFF. The full variable domain, with the rest looked up from reference TRBV14 and TRBJ2-2, is EAGVTQFPSHSVIEKGQTVTLRCDPISGHDNLYWYRRVMGKEIKFLLHFVKESKQDESGMPNNRFLAERTGGTYSTLKVQPAELEDSGVYFCASSPVYSGELFFGEGSRLTVL.

The chain combines TRBV21-1 with TRBJ2-1; the TCRdb call, TRBD1, lacks DNA for checking. TRBV21-1 is a pseudogene segment. This CDR3 is 16 amino acids long. This chain's CDR3 is CASSRARIPEVNEQFF.

The CDR3 region is CSARGFKALYNEQFF. This chain joins TRBV20-1 and TRBJ2-1. The CDR3 runs to 15 residues. The germline V gene has CDR1 DFQATT and CDR2 SNEGSKA (reference sequence).

CDR3 amino acids: CASSSTSEQYF. This rearrangement joins TRBV14 to TRBJ2-7. This CDR3 is built from 11 residues. Per the germline V gene, CDR1 is SGHDN and CDR2 is FVKESK.

The chain uses TRBV7-9 and TRBJ1-2. Germline V CDR1 and CDR2: SEHNR, FQNEAQ (reference sequence). CDR3 length: 14 residues. This CDR3 is CASSSTLSHYGYTF.

J is TRBJ2-1 and V is TRBV7-9; the TCRdb call, TRBD1, lacks DNA for checking. Germline V CDR1 and CDR2: SEHNR, FQNEAQ (reference sequence). This CDR3 has 15 amino acids. This CDR3 reads CASSSGSDSYNEQFF.

The chain is built from TRBV7-9 and TRBJ1-6; TCRdb reports TRBD1, a call that lacks DNA to check it against. This CDR3 is built from 17 residues. In germline, CDR1 is SEHNR, CDR2 FQNEAQ (reference sequence). The CDR3 here is CASSQNYRQGASSPLHF. The complete variable domain, with remaining parts taken from reference TRBV7-9 and TRBJ1-6, reads DTGVSQNPRHKITKRGQNVTFRCDPISEHNRLYWYRQTLGQGPEFLTYFQNEAQLEKSRLLSDRFSAERPKGSFSTLEIQRTEQGDSAMYLCASSQNYRQGASSPLHFGNGTRLTVT.

The chain is built from TRBV4-3 and TRBJ2-1. CDR3 length: 15 residues. Per germline, CDR1 LGHNA and CDR2 YSLEER. CDR3: CASSQDSSAYNEQFF.

The genes are TRBV4-2 and TRBJ2-5; TCRdb designates TRBD2, a call that cannot be tested without DNA. The CDR3 totals 15 residues. Germline V gene sequence: CDR1 LGHNA, CDR2 YNFKEQ. CDR3 sequence reads: CASSQWEKEGETQYF.

The chain carries TRBV7-6 and TRBJ2-7; TCRdb calls TRBD1, which cannot be checked without DNA. The CDR3 extends over 15 amino acids. From germline, CDR1 is SGHVS and CDR2 FNYEAQ. This CDR3 reads CASSPGLDSQYEQYF.